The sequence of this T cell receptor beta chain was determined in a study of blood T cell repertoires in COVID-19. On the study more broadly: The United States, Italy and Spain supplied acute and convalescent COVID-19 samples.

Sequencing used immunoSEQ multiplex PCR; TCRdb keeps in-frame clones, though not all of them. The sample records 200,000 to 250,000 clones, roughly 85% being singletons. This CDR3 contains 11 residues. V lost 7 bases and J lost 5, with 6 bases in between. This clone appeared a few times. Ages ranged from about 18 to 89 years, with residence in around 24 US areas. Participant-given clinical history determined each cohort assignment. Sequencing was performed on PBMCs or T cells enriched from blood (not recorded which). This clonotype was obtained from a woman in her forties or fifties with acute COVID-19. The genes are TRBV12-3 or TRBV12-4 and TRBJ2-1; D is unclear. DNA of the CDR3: TGTGCCAGCACCCGGGACAATGAGCAGTTCTTC. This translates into CASTRDNEQFF.